The 12 T cell receptor beta chains below all came from one sample that was sequenced in a study of cytomegalovirus exposure and HLA in healthy donors. The study ran its PCR with 60 Vbeta and 13 Jbeta primers. Measured with immunoSEQ multiplex PCR; TCRdb has only the in-frame clones, and not every one. The sample lists about 140,000 clones; approximately 73% were seen once. Source material: PBMCs. Receptors were obtained from a human donor in good health.

This sequence joins TRBV4-1 and TRBJ2-4, with D tentatively TRBD2 (6 bases). Trimming left V 0 bases short and J 0 bases short, with 21 bases between. Germline values: CDR1 MGHRA, CDR2 YSYEKL. CDR3 length equals 20 residues. The CDR3 loop is CASSQDEWGISGPAKNIQYF. Written as DNA, the CDR3 is TGCGCCAGCAGCCAAGACGAATGGGGTATCAGCGGGCCAGCCAAAAACATTCAGTACTTC.

The gene calls are TRBV2 and TRBJ2-5; D possibly corresponds to TRBD2 (6 bases). Trimming removed 5 bases from V and 2 bases from J, with 15 bases in between. The germline V gene has CDR1 SNHLY and CDR2 FYNNEI. The CDR3 is 15 amino acids. CDR3: CASSSPGTSQETQYF. CDR3 DNA: TGTGCCAGCAGTTCCCCCGGGACTTCTCAAGAGACCCAGTACTTC. Full variable domain (rest looked up from reference TRBV2 and TRBJ2-5): EPEVTQTPSHQVTQMGQEVILRCVPISNHLYFYWYRQILGQKVEFLVSFYNNEISEKSEIFDDQFSVERPDGSNFTLKIRSTKLEDSAMYFCASSSPGTSQETQYFGPGTRLLVL.

This clone occurred once. The chain combines TRBV2 with TRBJ1-5, with D tentatively TRBD1 (5 bases). The CDR3 runs 13 residues. Trimming removed 2 bases at V and 9 bases at J, with 11 bases between. Germline CDR1 is SNHLY and CDR2 is FYNNEI. This CDR3 reads CASSERGGMPQHF. The DNA for the CDR3 is TGTGCCAGCAGTGAACGCGGGGGGATGCCCCAGCATTTT.

The gene calls are TRBV7-6 and TRBJ1-1; 12 bases are shared with TRBD1. V was pared by 2 bases and J by 4 bases, with 5 bases of the junction left unmatched. This CDR3 is built from 16 residues. Germline V CDR1 and CDR2: SGHVS, FNYEAQ. As DNA, the CDR3 is TGTGCCAGCAGCTTATCGGGACAGGGGGCTGTCACTGAAGCTTTCTTT. Protein sequence: CASSLSGQGAVTEAFF.

The sample holds a few counts of this clone. V usage is TRBV5-4 and J usage is TRBJ2-7; D is unclear. The CDR3 is 16 residues long. Germline V CDR1 and CDR2: SGHNT, YYREEE (reference sequence). Trimming took 4 bases from V and 4 from J, leaving 21 bases between them. The CDR3 loop is CASSPSRYGSIYEQYF. In DNA form, the CDR3 reads TGTGCCAGCAGCCCTTCCCGATACGGGTCCATTTACGAGCAGTACTTC.

This clone showed up just once. The chain joins TRBV30 to TRBJ1-1, with D unresolved. The V gene lost 3 bases and the J gene lost 10 bases, with 12 bases spanning the gap. The CDR3 has 11 amino acids. In germline, CDR1 is GTSNPN, CDR2 SVGIG (reference sequence). The CDR3 coding sequence is TGTGCCTGGAGGCGGAGTCGTGGAGCTTTCTTT. This gives the protein CAWRRSRGAFF.

The chain joins TRBV28 to TRBJ1-2; possible D gene TRBD1, 6 bases. CDR1 MDHEN and CDR2 SYDVKM come from the germline V gene. The CDR3 consists of 15 residues. V gave up 7 bases and J gave up 3 bases, with 18 bases separating them. The CDR3 region is CASTPGGRRHYGYTF. For the CDR3, the DNA is TGTGCCAGCACTCCTGGGGGCAGGAGACACTATGGCTACACCTTC.

The chain employs TRBV7-2 and TRBJ2-5; 8 nucleotides agree with TRBD2. J gave up 5 bases and V 5 bases, and 7 bases lay outside the gene matches. CDR1 and CDR2 from the germline V gene are SGHTA and FQGNSA. The CDR3 has 14 residues. CDR3 DNA sequence: TGTGCCAGCAGCCCGGGAGGGCGCCCCGAGACCCAGTACTTC. Its protein is CASSPGGRPETQYF.

The chain couples TRBV29-1 to TRBJ1-1, with TRBD1 as a possible D gene (5 bases). Trimming removed 4 bases from V and 1 base from J, with 10 bases in between. CDR3 length equals 13 residues. The germline CDR1 and CDR2 sequences are SQVTM and ANQGSEA. The CDR3 region is CSVAFGQNTEAFF. The CDR3 region has the DNA TGCAGCGTTGCCTTCGGACAGAACACTGAAGCTTTCTTT.

The J gene is TRBJ1-1, the V gene TRBV10-2; 7 nucleotides line up with TRBD1. CDR1 is WSHSY, CDR2 SAAADI, per germline. Unmatched junction bases numbered 3, after V lost 7 bases and J lost 1 base. The CDR3 spans 13 residues. The DNA for the CDR3 is TGCGCCAGCATCAGGACAGGGAACACTGAAGCTTTCTTT. Translating gives CASIRTGNTEAFF.

V and J are TRBV11-2 and TRBJ1-1, with a tentative D call TRBD1 (6 bases). Germline CDR1 and CDR2: SGHAT and FQNNGV. The CDR3 contains 13 residues. V was trimmed by 5 bases and J by 5 bases, leaving 12 bases between them. The CDR3 loop is CASSTQGGTEAFF. CDR3 nucleotides: TGTGCCAGCAGCACACAGGGTGGAACTGAAGCTTTCTTT.

This clone was detected only a few times. The genes are TRBV9 and TRBJ1-2, with 10 bases identical to TRBD1. Germline V gene sequence: CDR1 SGDLS, CDR2 YYNGEE. V shed 1 base, J shed 4 bases, and the junction held 1 base outside the gene matches. This CDR3 comprises 14 residues. The CDR3 reads CASSVWTGGYGYTF. CDR3 sequence (DNA): TGTGCCAGCAGCGTATGGACAGGGGGCTATGGCTACACCTTC.